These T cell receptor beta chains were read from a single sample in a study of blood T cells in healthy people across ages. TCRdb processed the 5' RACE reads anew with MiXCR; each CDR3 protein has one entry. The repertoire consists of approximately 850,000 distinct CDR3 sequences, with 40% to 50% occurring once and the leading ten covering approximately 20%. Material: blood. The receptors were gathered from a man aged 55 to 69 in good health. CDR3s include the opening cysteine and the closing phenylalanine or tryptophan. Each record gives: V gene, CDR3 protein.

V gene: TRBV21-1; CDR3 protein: CASSSRRGRGHDTQYF
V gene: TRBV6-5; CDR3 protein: CASSYTGQSINEQFF
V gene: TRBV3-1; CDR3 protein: CASSQRTSPNEQFF
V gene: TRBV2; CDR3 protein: CASSELAGSGWETQYF
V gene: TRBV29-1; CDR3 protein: CSAQSGPGGYTF
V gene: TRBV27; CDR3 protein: CASSLGLAATYEQYF
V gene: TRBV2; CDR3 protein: CATSMDRAQQPQHF
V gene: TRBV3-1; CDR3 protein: CASSQGASTTDTQYF
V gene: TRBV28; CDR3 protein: CASSMPGVSYF
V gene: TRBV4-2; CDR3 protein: CASSHPSAGGREQFF
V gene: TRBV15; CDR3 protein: CATLHLTGTEAFF
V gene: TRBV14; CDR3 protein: CARLQGAVNTEAFF
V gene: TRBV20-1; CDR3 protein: CSARAGYTNEQYF
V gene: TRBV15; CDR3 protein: CATSAYMEGYTF
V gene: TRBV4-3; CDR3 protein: CASSQDARGGSNEQFF
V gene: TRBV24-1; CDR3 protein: CATSDYQGAREETQYF
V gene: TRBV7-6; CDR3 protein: CASSLAPSGQQYF
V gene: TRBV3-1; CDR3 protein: CASSQEVPGRLIQYF
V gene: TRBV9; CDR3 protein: CASSVAGYTGELFF
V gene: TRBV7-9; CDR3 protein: CASRPWTGADEQYF
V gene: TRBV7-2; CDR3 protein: CASSLVGTEKGYGYTF
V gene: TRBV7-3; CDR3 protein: CASSSAGGQGQEMAFF
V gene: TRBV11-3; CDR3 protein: CASSKPRRDEQYF
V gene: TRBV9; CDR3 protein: CASSVGGGGEQFF
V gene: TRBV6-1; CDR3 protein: CASTSGGLAKNIQSF
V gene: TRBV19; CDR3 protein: CASSIDLWDTKNIQYF
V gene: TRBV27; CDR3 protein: CARTMDPNTEAFF
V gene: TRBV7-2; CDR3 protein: CASRQRGAHSHEQYF
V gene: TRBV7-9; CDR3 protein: CAISPRYRDVAVTYEQYF
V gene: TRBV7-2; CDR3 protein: CASSLFRANNDPEQFF
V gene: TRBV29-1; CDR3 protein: CSVGGGSGHTEAFF
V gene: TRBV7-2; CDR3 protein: CASSKTGLDTQYF
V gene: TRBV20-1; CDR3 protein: CSADAGLVGASTDTQYF
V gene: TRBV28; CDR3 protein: CASSIPGFVNTQYF
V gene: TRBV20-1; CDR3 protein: CSARGTLRTSGNTDTQYF
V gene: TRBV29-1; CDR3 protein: CSVRRGGGGETQYF
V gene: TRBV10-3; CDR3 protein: CAIRTDSADTQYF
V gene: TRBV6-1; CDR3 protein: CASSPQAGASYNEQFF
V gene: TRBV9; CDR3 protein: CASSSRDGTQYF
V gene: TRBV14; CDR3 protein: CASSQGAVKMGYTF
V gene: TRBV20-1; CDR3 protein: CSARDRAAQYQETQYF
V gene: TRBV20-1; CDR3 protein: CSASRRGMSYEQYF
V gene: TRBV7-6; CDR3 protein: CASTPPGADTQYF
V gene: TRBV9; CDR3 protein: CASSVDGQGYGEQYF
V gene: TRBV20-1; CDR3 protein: CSARELLAGDPSVPYEQYF
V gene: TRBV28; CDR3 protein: CASSFTGTGGKYEQYF
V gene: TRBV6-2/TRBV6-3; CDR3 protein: CASSYWSSNTGELFF
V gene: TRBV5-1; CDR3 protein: CASSRDVSYEQYF
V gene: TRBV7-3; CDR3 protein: CASSESGTGVEEQFF
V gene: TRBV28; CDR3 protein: CASREADSQFF
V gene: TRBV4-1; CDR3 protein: CASSLDRGNSADEQYF
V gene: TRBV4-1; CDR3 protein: CASSLTGGDMNTEAFF
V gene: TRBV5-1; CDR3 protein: CASSLVAGANEQFF
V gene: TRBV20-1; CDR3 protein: CSAKTIPRDRGSPYTQYF
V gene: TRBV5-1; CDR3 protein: CASSSRTGTGDYNEQYF
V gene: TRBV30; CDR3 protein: CAGGGPETQYF
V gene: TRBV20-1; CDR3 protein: CSAQTGTSGEPYNEQFF
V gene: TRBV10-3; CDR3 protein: CAISVGQGDPYEQYF
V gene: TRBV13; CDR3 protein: CASSLGSPRPDTQYF